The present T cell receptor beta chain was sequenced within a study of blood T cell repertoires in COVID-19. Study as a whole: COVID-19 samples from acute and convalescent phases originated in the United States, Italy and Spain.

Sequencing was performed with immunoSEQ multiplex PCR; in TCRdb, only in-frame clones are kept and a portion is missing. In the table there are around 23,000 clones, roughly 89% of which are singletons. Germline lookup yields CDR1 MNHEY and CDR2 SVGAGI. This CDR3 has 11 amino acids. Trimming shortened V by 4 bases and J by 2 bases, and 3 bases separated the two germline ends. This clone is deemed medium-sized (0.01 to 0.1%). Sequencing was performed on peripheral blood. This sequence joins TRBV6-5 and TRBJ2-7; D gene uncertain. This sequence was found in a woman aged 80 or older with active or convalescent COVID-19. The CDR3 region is CASSSAYEQYF. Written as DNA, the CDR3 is TGTGCCAGCAGTTCCGCCTACGAGCAGTACTTC.